The T cell receptor (beta chain) under discussion was sequenced for a study of blood T cell repertoires in COVID-19. Turning to the study itself: Donors in the United States, Italy and Spain gave samples during acute or convalescent COVID-19. In each case, the material was cDNA or gDNA derived from T cells, B-cell-depleted T cells, or PBMCs.

Original analysis: Reference gene primer amplification in the assay estimated nucleated cell counts. The assay was immunoSEQ multiplex PCR, and TCRdb's table has in-frame clones only and misses some. V, J and clone size are those of that table, while D and trimming were read from the DNA. The sample contains 180,000 or so clones, around 87% of which appear only once. V lost 4 bases and J lost 0, with 12 bases in between. CDR3 length: 15 residues. Germline V gives CDR1 SGHRS, CDR2 YFSETQ. This clone appeared a single time. This chain uses TRBV5-1 with TRBJ2-3; a possible D gene is TRBD1 (6 bases). This sequence was found in a woman of 80 years or more in a cohort sampled during active or convalescent COVID-19. The material sequenced was peripheral blood. The CDR3 loop reads CASSGGRGSTDTQYF. DNA for the CDR3: TGCGCCAGCAGCGGCGGCAGGGGAAGCACAGATACGCAGTATTTT.